The sequence of this T cell receptor (beta chain) was determined in a study of control samples from healthy donors and cancer patients. Method: immunoSEQ multiplex PCR; TCRdb's copy keeps in-frame clones and lacks some. This sample carries roughly 52,000 clones, 90% to 95% of them seen once, and the ten largest clones take approximately 2.2%. The source of this sequence is a man aged 25 to 45 in good health. The source material was blood.

The CDR3 DNA reads TGTGCCAGCAGCTGGACCGTGAACACTGAAGCTTTCTTT. Translating it yields CASSWTVNTEAFF. The V call is TRBV12-3 or TRBV12-4, the J call TRBJ1-1, with unresolved D. The CDR3 extends over 13 amino acids. Trimming took off 6 bases at V and 0 bases at J, with 8 bases between the two ends.